The TCR beta chain described here comes from a study of T-cell memory formation after mild COVID-19. MiXCR, run by TCRdb on the 5' RACE reads, gives a single entry per CDR3 protein. The sample carries a few hundred thousand distinct CDR3 sequences, 15% to 20% recorded once. The specimen sequenced was PBMCs or a T cell subset sorted from them (not recorded which). The sequence derives from a man aged 18 to 29 who had mild COVID-19 (a few samples of this study predate the infection). Cell type and time point are not known.

The CDR3 region is CAGRDSYNEQFF. The CDR3 DNA follows: TGTGCCGGCCGGGACAGCTACAATGAGCAGTTCTTC. The rearrangement joins TRBV2 to TRBJ2-1; 7 nucleotides align to TRBD1. J was trimmed by 3 bases and V by 11 bases; bases with no gene match: 4. Germline loops: CDR1 SNHLY, CDR2 FYNNEI. The CDR3 runs 12 residues.